This T cell receptor beta chain was captured by sequencing in a study of blood T cell repertoires in COVID-19. The overall study: From the United States, Italy and Spain came samples of acute and convalescent COVID-19.

Per the original methods: Researchers report that nucleated cell counts were estimated from reference gene primer amplification. This table comes from immunoSEQ multiplex PCR, and its TCRdb copy is limited to in-frame clones, with some not included. V, J and clone size derive from that table, while D and trimming were established from the DNA sequence. The profile shows some 76,000 clones, roughly four fifths of them singletons. Per germline, CDR1 MNHEY and CDR2 SMNVEV (reference sequence). The CDR3 consists of 16 residues. Germline trimming cut 6 bases from V and 3 bases from J; bases unmatched to any gene: 14. Only a few counts were recorded for this clone.

Sequencing was performed on peripheral blood. The V gene is TRBV27, the J gene TRBJ2-7; 7 bases agree with TRBD2. This TCR was recovered from a man aged 45-65 years with acute or convalescent COVID-19. As DNA, the CDR3 is TGTGCCAGCAGCAATGGCCTCCGGGGGGTCCGCTACGAGCAGTACTTC. It is translated as CASSNGLRGVRYEQYF.